The 10 T cell receptor beta chains presented below share a single source sample, sequenced in a study of blood T cell repertoires in COVID-19. The protocol was immunoSEQ multiplex PCR, while the TCRdb copy is restricted to in-frame clones and leaves out a portion. Found here are some 41,000 clones, under 90% of them singletons; the top ten hold roughly 4.3%. Sequenced sample: peripheral blood. Source of these receptors: a woman aged 70-85 years with acute or convalescent COVID-19.

The J gene is TRBJ2-7, the V gene TRBV6-2 or TRBV6-3; a weak D match, TRBD2 (5 bases). The CDR3 contains 14 residues. The V end was cut by 6 bases, the J end by 5 bases, with 17 bases between. Germline V CDR1 and CDR2: MNHEY, SVGEGT. CDR3 DNA: TGTGCCAGCAGCTCGGGATCAGCCCTCGACGAGCAGTACTTC. This codes for CASSSGSALDEQYF.

The V gene is TRBV30, the J gene TRBJ2-4, with D possibly matching TRBD2 (5 bases). CDR3 length: 13 amino acids. Trimming removed 5 bases from V and 7 bases from J, with 15 bases in between. Germline CDR1 GTSNPN, CDR2 SVGIG (reference sequence). Written as DNA, the CDR3 is TGTGCCTGGGGATTCGGGGATTCTAACATTCAGTACTTC. Encoded protein: CAWGFGDSNIQYF.

The chain links TRBV19 to TRBJ1-4; D call uncertain. CDR3 length: 14 amino acids. Germline V CDR1 and CDR2: LNHDA, SQIVND (reference sequence). Trimming took off 6 bases at V and 5 bases at J, with 13 bases between the two ends. The CDR3: CASRNEQPNEKLFF. CDR3 DNA: TGTGCCAGTAGGAACGAACAGCCAAATGAAAAACTGTTTTTT.

V gene TRBV7-2 combines with J gene TRBJ2-2; 7 bases align to TRBD1. Germline V gives CDR1 SGHTA, CDR2 FQGNSA. The CDR3 totals 15 residues. V lost 5 bases, J lost 2 bases, and 5 bases stayed unmatched. In DNA form, the CDR3 reads TGTGCCAGCAGCATGACAGGGAAAAACACCGGGGAGCTGTTTTTT. Its protein product is CASSMTGKNTGELFF.

The chain carries TRBV12-3 or TRBV12-4 and TRBJ2-4; D gene uncertain. V lost 2 bases and J lost 6, with 5 bases in between. The CDR3 covers 12 residues. In DNA, the CDR3 is TGTGCCAGCAGTTTACAGTTAAACATTCAGTACTTC. It yields the protein CASSLQLNIQYF.

The V call is TRBV6-7, the J call TRBJ1-5; D is uncertain. TRBV6-7 has ORF status, its function being uncertain. The CDR3 spans 18 residues. With 2 bases removed from V and 8 bases from J, the gap between germline ends came to 25 bases. The CDR3 is CASSYPYNRSPGVKPQHF. DNA for the CDR3: TGTGCCAGCAGTTACCCCTATAATCGGAGCCCGGGTGTGAAGCCCCAGCATTTT.

The chain links TRBV18 to TRBJ1-6; D uncertain. The germline gives CDR1 KGHSH, CDR2 LQKENI. CDR3 length: 15 amino acids. Between the trimmed V and J ends, which lost 3 bases and 13 bases, there was a span of 19 bases. The CDR3 DNA sequence: TGTGCCAGCTCACCCGGAGAGGGCCACGTGTCGCCCCTCCACTTT. This translates into CASSPGEGHVSPLHF.

The chain joins TRBV27 to TRBJ2-7, with a tentative D call TRBD1 (6 bases). V was shortened by 8 bases and J by 4 bases, with 9 bases between the two germline ends. The germline V gene encodes CDR1 MNHEY and CDR2 SMNVEV (reference sequence). The CDR3 sequence is 11 residues long. CDR3 sequence: CASGTYYEQYF. CDR3 DNA sequence: TGTGCCAGCGGGACATATTACGAGCAGTACTTC.

The chain recombines TRBV12-3 or TRBV12-4 with TRBJ2-2; D is unresolved. The CDR3 loop spans 13 amino acids. Trimming stripped 2 bases from V and 6 bases from J, with 7 bases between. The CDR3 nucleotides are TGTGCCAGCAGTTTAATAGACTCCGGGGAGCTGTTTTTT. Protein product: CASSLIDSGELFF.

The CDR3 sequence is CASRGTGVAETQYF. Written as DNA, the CDR3 is TGTGCCAGCAGGGGGACAGGGGTCGCAGAGACCCAGTACTTC. The gene calls are TRBV6-5 and TRBJ2-5; 10 nucleotides align to TRBD1. Unmatched junction bases numbered 5, after V lost 6 bases and J lost 4 bases. From germline, CDR1 is MNHEY and CDR2 SVGAGI. The CDR3 runs to 14 residues.